The 3 T cell receptor beta chains reported below all come from one sample, sequenced in a study of PD-L1 blockade in urothelial cancer. Here immunoSEQ multiplex PCR was the method, and the copy in TCRdb shows in-frame clones only, minus some. The sample comprises 35,000 or so clones, around 83% of which are singletons, and about 16% rests with the top ten. The sequencing used PBMCs, collected around atezolizumab (anti-PD-L1) treatment. Source of these receptors: a man in his fifties or sixties with urothelial cancer.

V is TRBV14 and J is TRBJ2-2, with TRBD2 identical over 8 bases. The CDR3 totals 17 residues. CDR1 and CDR2 from the germline V gene are SGHDN and FVKESK. J was trimmed by 6 bases and V by 2 bases; bases with no gene match: 11. The CDR3 loop reads CASSQSLAGLGPGELFF. CDR3 nucleotide sequence: TGTGCCAGCAGCCAAAGCTTAGCGGGGCTAGGACCCGGGGAGCTGTTTTTT.

The chain joins TRBV7-8 to TRBJ1-2; D is possibly TRBD1 (6 bases). Trimming removed 5 bases at V and 4 bases at J, with 17 bases between. The CDR3 consists of 15 residues. Per the germline V gene, CDR1 is SGHVS and CDR2 is FQNEAQ. This chain's CDR3 is CASSPEAGEGYGYTF. The CDR3 DNA follows: TGTGCCAGCAGCCCCGAGGCAGGGGAGGGCTATGGCTACACCTTC.

The sample holds one count of this clone. The V call is TRBV5-1, the J call TRBJ2-5; 10 bases are shared with TRBD2. Germline CDR1 is SGHRS and CDR2 is YFSETQ. V lost 3 bases and J lost 2; bases outside the gene matches: 10. The CDR3 is 17 residues long. The CDR3 region is CASSSGASGSRQETQYF. The DNA for the CDR3 is TGCGCCAGCAGCTCTGGGGCTAGCGGGAGTCGGCAAGAGACCCAGTACTTC. Based on the CDR3 plus reference TRBV5-1 and TRBJ2-5, the full variable domain is KAGVTQTPRYLIKTRGQQVTLSCSPISGHRSVSWYQQTPGQGLQFLFEYFSETQRNKGNFPGRFSGRQFSNSRSEMNVSTLELGDSALYLCASSSGASGSRQETQYFGPGTRLLVL.